This is a list of T cell receptor beta chains from one sample in a study of T cell responses to AZD1222 COVID-19 vaccine. Produced via immunoSEQ multiplex PCR; TCRdb's table is partial and in-frame only. Of 130,000 to 150,000 clones listed, 89% are singletons. The sample in question was peripheral blood, obtained on day 0 of AZD1222 vaccination. These receptors were taken from an adult in good health. Each CDR3 is given with its conserved first and last residue. The D gene is left open where the match is weak. Size is stated for part of the rows, as once, few or many counts, or as a class when the clone is expanded.

TRBJ1-4	.	TRBV2	once	TGTGCCAGCAATTTTATAGGGGCAGTGAATGGTTTTGGGAAACTGTTTTTT	CASNFIGAVNGFGKLFF
TRBJ2-1	TRBD2	TRBV19	.	TGTGCCAGTAGTATGGCGGGAGTAGGGAGGAATGAGCAGTTCTTC	CASSMAGVGRNEQFF
TRBJ1-1	TRBD1	TRBV29-1	.	TGCAGCGTTGAACCCCGGACAGGGTTAGGAACTGAAGCTTTCTTT	CSVEPRTGLGTEAFF
TRBJ1-5	.	TRBV28	.	TGTGCCAGCAGTTTAACCGGGAGCAATCAGCCCCAGCATTTT	CASSLTGSNQPQHF
TRBJ1-1	.	TRBV6-5	once	TGTGCCAGCAGTTACCCACGGGGCAGGAGCACTGAAGCTTTCTTT	CASSYPRGRSTEAFF
TRBJ1-1	.	TRBV9	.	TGTGCCAGCAGCGTAGAGGTGAACACTGAAGCTTTCTTT	CASSVEVNTEAFF
TRBJ2-7	.	TRBV2	.	TGTGCCAGCGGGGTGCGAGGGTTGGGCGAGCAGTACTTC	CASGVRGLGEQYF
TRBJ2-4	TRBD2	TRBV29-1	.	TGCAGCGTTGTGTCGGCTGGCGGGAGAAACATTCAGTACTTC	CSVVSAGGRNIQYF
TRBJ1-2	.	TRBV5-1	.	TGCGCCAGCAGCTTGGAAAGTAGCCTCTATTATGGCTACACCTTC	CASSLESSLYYGYTF
TRBJ2-2	.	TRBV9	.	TGTGCCAGCAGCACCCGACTAGCCGGGGAGCTGTTTTTT	CASSTRLAGELFF
TRBJ1-2	.	TRBV20-1	.	TGCAGTGCTAGTTGGCAGGAGAACTATGGCTACACCTTC	CSASWQENYGYTF
TRBJ2-7	.	TRBV27	.	TGTGCCAGCCCCTTCGAGGCATCCTACGAGCAGTACTTC	CASPFEASYEQYF
TRBJ2-2	.	TRBV9	.	TGTGCCAGCAGCGCGGGACTTCACGGCGGGGAGCTGTTTTTT	CASSAGLHGGELFF
TRBJ1-5	TRBD1	TRBV7-8	.	TGTGCCAGCAGCCAAAGCCGGGACAGGGTGGATCAGCCCCAGCATTTT	CASSQSRDRVDQPQHF
TRBJ2-3	TRBD2	TRBV4-2	.	TGTGCCAGCAGCCAAGGGAGCGGGACCCGCACAGATACGCAGTATTTT	CASSQGSGTRTDTQYF
TRBJ1-1	.	TRBV2	.	TGTGCCAGCAGACTCGGGGAAAGGGCCACTGAAGCTTTCTTT	CASRLGERATEAFF
TRBJ2-2	TRBD2	TRBV10-1	.	TGCGCCAGCAGTCGGGAACGGGATAGCGGGGGCCGGGAGCTGTTTTTT	CASSRERDSGGRELFF
TRBJ1-1	.	TRBV7-9	.	TGTGCCAGCAGCTTAGTGGCAGGGGCTGTCACTGAAGCTTTCTTT	CASSLVAGAVTEAFF
TRBJ1-2	.	TRBV28	once	TGTGCCAGCAGCCTCCGCCGACTAAACTATGGCTACACCTTC	CASSLRRLNYGYTF
TRBJ2-2	.	TRBV7-9	.	TGTGCCAGCAGCTCGTTTAGGGGGAGAGTGAACACCGGGGAGCTGTTTTTT	CASSSFRGRVNTGELFF
TRBJ1-3	.	TRBV12-3/TRBV12-4	.	TGTGCCAGCAGTTGGGGCTCTGGAAACACCATATATTTT	CASSWGSGNTIYF
TRBJ1-1	TRBD1	TRBV5-1	.	TGCGCCAGCAGCTTCAGGGGGGGATACACTGAAGCTTTCTTT	CASSFRGGYTEAFF
TRBJ2-1	TRBD2	TRBV11-3	.	TGTGCCAGCAGCTCCAAGGGGACTAGCGGGAAAAAAAGGAATGAGCAGTTCTTC	CASSSKGTSGKKRNEQFF
TRBJ2-2	.	TRBV28	.	TGTGCCAGCAGTTTCCGGGTAAAACTCGACACCGGGGAGCTGTTTTTT	CASSFRVKLDTGELFF
TRBJ1-5	.	TRBV19	.	TGTGCCAGTAGTCAGCTCGACAATCAGCCCCAGCATTTT	CASSQLDNQPQHF
TRBJ1-6	TRBD1	TRBV3-1/TRBV3-2	.	TGTGCCAGCAGCCGATTATCCGGGACAGGGTTAGTTTTTTCACCCCTCCACTTT	CASSRLSGTGLVFSPLHF
TRBJ1-2	.	TRBV4-1	once	TGCGCCAGCAGCAAAACTCAGGAGGGGGGCAATGGCTACACCTTC	CASSKTQEGGNGYTF
TRBJ2-2	.	TRBV12-3/TRBV12-4	.	TGTGCCAGCAGCCGGAGCCTCACCGGGGAGCTGTTTTTT	CASSRSLTGELFF
TRBJ2-3	.	TRBV15	.	TGTGCCACCAGCAGAGATGGGGGGAGCACAGATACGCAGTATTTT	CATSRDGGSTDTQYF
TRBJ2-7	.	TRBV9	.	TGTGCCAGCAGCGTAGAAGGGACGAAAACAATGGGGCAGTACTTC	CASSVEGTKTMGQYF
TRBJ2-1	.	TRBV2	.	TGTGCCAGCAGTGAAGGAGGCGGGCGTGAGCAGTTCTTC	CASSEGGGREQFF
TRBJ1-5	.	TRBV5-8	.	TGTGCCAGCAGCGCGAGAGGGGGGGCGAGGAATCAGCCCCAGCATTTT	CASSARGGARNQPQHF
TRBJ2-2	.	TRBV9	.	TGTGCCAGCAGCTCCTCAAGCGGGTCCGGGGAGCTGTTTTTT	CASSSSSGSGELFF
TRBJ1-2	.	TRBV6-5	.	TGTGCCAGCAGTTACTCAGGAGGTGGCTACACCTTC	CASSYSGGGYTF
TRBJ2-3	.	TRBV18	.	TGTGCCAGCTCCCCTGGGGCGAGCACAGATACGCAGTATTTT	CASSPGASTDTQYF
TRBJ2-3	.	TRBV2	.	TGTGCCTCCCAGCAGACCTTGAGCACAGATACGCAGTATTTT	CASQQTLSTDTQYF
TRBJ2-4	.	TRBV28	.	TGTGCCAGCAGTTTTAGGGGAGCAGGGTCCCACATTCAGTACTTC	CASSFRGAGSHIQYF
TRBJ1-2	.	TRBV3-1/TRBV3-2	.	TGTGCCAGCAGCCTTTTAGGGGGGAGCTATGGCTACACCTTC	CASSLLGGSYGYTF
TRBJ1-3	TRBD1	TRBV6-5	.	TGTGCCAGCAGTTACCGGACAGGGAACGGAAACACCATATATTTT	CASSYRTGNGNTIYF
TRBJ1-3	.	TRBV7-9	.	TGTGCCACCGCGCGGGTGGCAGATGGAAACACCATATATTTT	CATARVADGNTIYF
TRBJ2-7	.	TRBV5-1	.	TGCGCCAGCAAGGGCCTCCGGCGCTACGAGCAGTACTTC	CASKGLRRYEQYF
TRBJ2-7	.	TRBV5-1	.	TGCGCCAGCAGCCGTGGTCCAGTCCCCTACGAGCAGTACTTC	CASSRGPVPYEQYF
TRBJ2-2	TRBD1	TRBV7-9	.	TGTGCCAGCAGCTTAAGTACAGGGGCCACCGGGGAGCTGTTTTTT	CASSLSTGATGELFF
TRBJ2-1	.	TRBV4-1	.	TGCGCCAGCAGACCAGATTCCAATGAGCAGTTCTTC	CASRPDSNEQFF
TRBJ2-5	TRBD2	TRBV7-2	.	TGTGCCAGCAGCTTAGCGGGGACTAGCGGGGAGACCCAGTACTTC	CASSLAGTSGETQYF
TRBJ2-7	TRBD2	TRBV6-5	.	TGTGCCAGCAGGCTAGCGGGAGGGCCTTCCTACGAGCAGTACTTC	CASRLAGGPSYEQYF
TRBJ2-7	TRBD2	TRBV19	.	TGTGCCAGCCAAGGGACTAGCGGGAGGACCTACGAGCAGTACTTC	CASQGTSGRTYEQYF
TRBJ2-1	.	TRBV3-1/TRBV3-2	once	TGTGCCAGCAGCCGAGGACCCGTCTCCTACAATGAGCAGTTCTTC	CASSRGPVSYNEQFF
TRBJ1-6	.	TRBV28	.	TGTGCCAGCAGCGGGCAACTGCCTTCACCCCTCCACTTT	CASSGQLPSPLHF
TRBJ2-7	.	TRBV21-1	.	TGTGCCAGCAGCCGAGGGACAGGGGGCAGCTACGAGCAGTACTTC	CASSRGTGGSYEQYF
TRBJ1-5	.	TRBV5-8	.	TGTGCCAGCAGCTTTCAGCGCAATCAGCCCCAGCATTTT	CASSFQRNQPQHF
TRBJ2-7	TRBD2	TRBV4-2	medium-sized	TGTGCCAGCAGCCAAGATTGGGGAGACGGGAGGCCACACTACGAGCAGTACTTC	CASSQDWGDGRPHYEQYF
TRBJ2-1	TRBD1	TRBV6-5	.	TGTGCCAGCAGAGGGACAGCCTACAATGAGCAGTTCTTC	CASRGTAYNEQFF
TRBJ1-6	.	TRBV28	.	TGTGCCAGCAGTTTTATCCGGGGTGGCGGTAGCTCCTATAATTCACCCCTCCACTTT	CASSFIRGGGSSYNSPLHF
TRBJ1-2	TRBD1	TRBV6-1	.	TGTGCCAGCAGTGAACGACAGGGGCGGGATGGCTACACCTTC	CASSERQGRDGYTF
TRBJ2-3	TRBD2	TRBV24-1	.	TGTGCCACCAGTGACAGGGGACTAGCGGGCACAGATACGCAGTATTTT	CATSDRGLAGTDTQYF
TRBJ2-7	.	TRBV24-1	once	TGTGCCACCAGTGACCCCATGACCGCAGGCGAGCAGTACTTC	CATSDPMTAGEQYF